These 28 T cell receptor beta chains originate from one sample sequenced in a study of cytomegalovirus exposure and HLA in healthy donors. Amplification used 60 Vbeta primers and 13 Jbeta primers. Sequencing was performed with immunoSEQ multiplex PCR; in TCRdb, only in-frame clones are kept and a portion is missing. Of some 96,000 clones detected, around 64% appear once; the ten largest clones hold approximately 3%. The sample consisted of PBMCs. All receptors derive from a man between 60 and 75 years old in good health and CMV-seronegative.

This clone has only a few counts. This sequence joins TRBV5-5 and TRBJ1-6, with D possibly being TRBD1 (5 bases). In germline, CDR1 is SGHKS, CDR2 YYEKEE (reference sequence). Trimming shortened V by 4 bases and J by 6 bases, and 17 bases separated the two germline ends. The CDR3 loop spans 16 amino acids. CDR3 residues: CASSQDSLRFNSPLHF. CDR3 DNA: TGTGCCAGCAGCCAAGACAGTTTAAGGTTTAATTCACCCCTCCACTTT. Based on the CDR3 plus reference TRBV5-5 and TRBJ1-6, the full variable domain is DAGVTQSPTHLIKTRGQQVTLRCSPISGHKSVSWYQQVLGQGPQFIFQYYEKEERGRGNFPDRFSARQFPNYSSELNVNALLLGDSALYLCASSQDSLRFNSPLHFGNGTRLTVT.

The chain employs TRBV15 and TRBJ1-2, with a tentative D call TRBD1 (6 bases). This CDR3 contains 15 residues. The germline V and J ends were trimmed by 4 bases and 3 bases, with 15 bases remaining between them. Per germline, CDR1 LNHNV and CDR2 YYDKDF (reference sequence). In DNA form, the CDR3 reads TGTGCCACCAGCAAGGGTCCTCGACAGGACTATGGCTACACCTTC. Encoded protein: CATSKGPRQDYGYTF.

CDR3: CASKSEPGYGYTF. The DNA of the CDR3 is TGTGCCAGCAAATCGGAACCGGGCTATGGCTACACCTTC. V gene TRBV28 combines with J gene TRBJ1-2; D unclear. Per germline, CDR1 MDHEN and CDR2 SYDVKM. This CDR3 has 13 residues. V lost 7 bases to trimming and J lost 4 bases, with 13 bases between them.

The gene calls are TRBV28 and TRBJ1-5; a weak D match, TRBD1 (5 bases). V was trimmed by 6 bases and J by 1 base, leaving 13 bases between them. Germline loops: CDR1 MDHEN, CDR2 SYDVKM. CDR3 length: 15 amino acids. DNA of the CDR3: TGTGCCAGCAGCGACGGGACTGGGAGCAATCAGCCCCAGCATTTT. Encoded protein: CASSDGTGSNQPQHF.

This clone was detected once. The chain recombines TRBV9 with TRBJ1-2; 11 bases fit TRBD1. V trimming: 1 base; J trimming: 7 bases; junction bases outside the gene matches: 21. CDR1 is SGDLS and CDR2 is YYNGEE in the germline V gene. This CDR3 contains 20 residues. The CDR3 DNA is TGTGCCAGCAGCGTAACCCCTACTCCGGGACAGGGGGTTAGGGGGGGTGGCTACACCTTC. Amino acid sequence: CASSVTPTPGQGVRGGGYTF.

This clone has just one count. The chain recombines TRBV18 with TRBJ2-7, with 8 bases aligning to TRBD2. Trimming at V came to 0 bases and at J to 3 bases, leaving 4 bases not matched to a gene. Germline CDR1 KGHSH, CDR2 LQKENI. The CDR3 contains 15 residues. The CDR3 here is CASSPPGLVNYEQYF. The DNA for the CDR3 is TGTGCCAGCTCACCACCGGGACTAGTAAACTACGAGCAGTACTTC.

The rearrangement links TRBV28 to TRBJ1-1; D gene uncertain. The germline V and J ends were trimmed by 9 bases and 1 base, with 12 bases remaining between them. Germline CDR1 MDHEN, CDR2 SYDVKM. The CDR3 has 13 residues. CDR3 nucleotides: TGTGCCAGTAGAAGCGGGGAGAACACTGAAGCTTTCTTT. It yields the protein CASRSGENTEAFF.

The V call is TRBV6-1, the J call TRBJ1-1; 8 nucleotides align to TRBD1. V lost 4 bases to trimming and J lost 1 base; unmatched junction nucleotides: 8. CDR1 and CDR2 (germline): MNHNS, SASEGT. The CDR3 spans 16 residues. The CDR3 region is CASSGRQGTANTEAFF. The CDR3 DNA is TGTGCCAGCAGTGGTCGACAGGGGACGGCGAACACTGAAGCTTTCTTT.

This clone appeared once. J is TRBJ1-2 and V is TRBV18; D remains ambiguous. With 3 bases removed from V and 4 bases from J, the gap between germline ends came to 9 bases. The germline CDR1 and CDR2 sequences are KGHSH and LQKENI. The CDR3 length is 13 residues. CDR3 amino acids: CASSPGRSYGYTF. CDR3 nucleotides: TGTGCCAGCTCACCCGGGAGATCCTATGGCTACACCTTC.

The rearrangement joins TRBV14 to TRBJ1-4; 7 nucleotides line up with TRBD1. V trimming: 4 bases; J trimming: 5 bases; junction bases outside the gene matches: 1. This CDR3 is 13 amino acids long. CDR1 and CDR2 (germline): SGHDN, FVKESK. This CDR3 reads CASSPQGNEKLFF. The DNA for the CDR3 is TGTGCCAGCAGCCCACAGGGGAATGAAAAACTGTTTTTT. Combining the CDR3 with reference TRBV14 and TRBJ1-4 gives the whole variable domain EAGVTQFPSHSVIEKGQTVTLRCDPISGHDNLYWYRRVMGKEIKFLLHFVKESKQDESGMPNNRFLAERTGGTYSTLKVQPAELEDSGVYFCASSPQGNEKLFFGSGTQLSVL.

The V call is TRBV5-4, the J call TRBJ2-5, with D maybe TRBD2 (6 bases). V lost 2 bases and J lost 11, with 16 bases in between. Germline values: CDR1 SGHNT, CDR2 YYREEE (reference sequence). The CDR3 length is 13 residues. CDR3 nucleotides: TGTGCCAGCAGCTTTAGAGGAGGGAAGGAGCAGTACTTC. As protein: CASSFRGGKEQYF.

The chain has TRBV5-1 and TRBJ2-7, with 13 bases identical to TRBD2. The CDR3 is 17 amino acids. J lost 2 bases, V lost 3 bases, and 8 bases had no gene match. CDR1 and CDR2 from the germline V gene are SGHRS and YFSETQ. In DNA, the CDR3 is TGCGCCAGCAGCTGGGGGACTAGCGGGACCCAACCCTACGAGCAGTACTTC. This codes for CASSWGTSGTQPYEQYF. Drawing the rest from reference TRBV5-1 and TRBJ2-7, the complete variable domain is KAGVTQTPRYLIKTRGQQVTLSCSPISGHRSVSWYQQTPGQGLQFLFEYFSETQRNKGNFPGRFSGRQFSNSRSEMNVSTLELGDSALYLCASSWGTSGTQPYEQYFGPGTRLTVT.

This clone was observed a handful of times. As DNA, the CDR3 is TGCAGCGTGACAGGGGGCGGGAAGACCCAGTACTTC. Its translation is CSVTGGGKTQYF. This rearrangement joins TRBV29-1 to TRBJ2-5; 10 bases line up with TRBD1. Germline CDR1 and CDR2: SQVTM and ANQGSEA. V was clipped by 6 bases and J by 6 bases; unmatched bases: 4. This CDR3 spans 12 amino acids.

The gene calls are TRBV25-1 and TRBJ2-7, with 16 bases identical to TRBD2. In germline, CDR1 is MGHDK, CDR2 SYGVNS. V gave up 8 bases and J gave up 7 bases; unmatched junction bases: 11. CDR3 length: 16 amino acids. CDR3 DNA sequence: TGTGCCAGCCCAACCGGGACTAGCGGGGGGGCCCAGGAGCAGTACTTC. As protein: CASPTGTSGGAQEQYF.

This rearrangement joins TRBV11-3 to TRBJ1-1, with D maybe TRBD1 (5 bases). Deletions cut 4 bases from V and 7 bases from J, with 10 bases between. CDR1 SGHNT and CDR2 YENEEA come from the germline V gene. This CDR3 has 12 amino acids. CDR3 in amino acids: CASSWGGDEAFF. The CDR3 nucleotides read TGTGCCAGCAGCTGGGGGGGGGATGAAGCTTTCTTT. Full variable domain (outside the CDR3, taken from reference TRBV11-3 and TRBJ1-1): EAGVVQSPRYKIIEKKQPVAFWCNPISGHNTLYWYLQNLGQGPELLIRYENEEAVDDSQLPKDRFSAERLKGVDSTLKIQPAELGDSAVYLCASSWGGDEAFFGQGTRLTVV.

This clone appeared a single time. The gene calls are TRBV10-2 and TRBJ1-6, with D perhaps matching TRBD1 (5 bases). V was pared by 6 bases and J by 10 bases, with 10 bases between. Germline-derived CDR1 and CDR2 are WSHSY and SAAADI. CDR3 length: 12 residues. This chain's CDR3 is CASRQGRSPLHF. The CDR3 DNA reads TGCGCCAGCAGGCAGGGAAGGTCACCCCTCCACTTT.

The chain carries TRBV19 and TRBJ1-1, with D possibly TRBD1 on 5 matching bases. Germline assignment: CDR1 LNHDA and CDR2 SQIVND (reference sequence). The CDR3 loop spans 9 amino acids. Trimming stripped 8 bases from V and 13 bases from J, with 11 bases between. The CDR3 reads CASGPTGFF. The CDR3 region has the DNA TGTGCCAGTGGCCCAACAGGTTTCTTT.

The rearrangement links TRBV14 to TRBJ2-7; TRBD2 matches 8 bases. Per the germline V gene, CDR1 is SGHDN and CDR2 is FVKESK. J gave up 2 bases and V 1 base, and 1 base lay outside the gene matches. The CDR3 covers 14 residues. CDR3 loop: CASSQALAAYEQYF. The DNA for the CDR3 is TGTGCCAGCAGCCAAGCACTAGCGGCCTACGAGCAGTACTTC.

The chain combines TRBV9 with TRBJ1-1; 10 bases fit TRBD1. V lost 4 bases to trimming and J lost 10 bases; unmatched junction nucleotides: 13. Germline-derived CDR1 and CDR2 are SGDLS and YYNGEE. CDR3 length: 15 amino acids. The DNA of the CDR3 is TGTGCCAGCAGCTTACCGGGACAGGGGCAAGATGGAGCTTTCTTT. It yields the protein CASSLPGQGQDGAFF.

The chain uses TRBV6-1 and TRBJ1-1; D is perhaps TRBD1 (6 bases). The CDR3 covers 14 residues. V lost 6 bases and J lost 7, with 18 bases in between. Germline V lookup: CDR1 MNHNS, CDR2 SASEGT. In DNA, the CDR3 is TGTGCCAGCAGCGAAACGAGGACAGTGCTTGAAGCTTTCTTT. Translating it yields CASSETRTVLEAFF.

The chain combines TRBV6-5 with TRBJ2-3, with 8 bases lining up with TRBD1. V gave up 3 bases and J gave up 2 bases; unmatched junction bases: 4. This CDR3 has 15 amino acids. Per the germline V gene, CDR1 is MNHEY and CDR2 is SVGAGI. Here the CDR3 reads CASSYGTGTTDTQYF. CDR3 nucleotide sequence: TGTGCCAGCAGTTATGGGACAGGTACCACAGATACGCAGTATTTT.

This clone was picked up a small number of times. DNA of the CDR3: TGTGCCAGCAGCCGGGACTCTATACAGTACTTC. Translation: CASSRDSIQYF. This chain connects TRBV11-3 to TRBJ2-4; weak D call: TRBD2 (6 bases). V was cut by 5 bases and J by 13 bases, with 12 bases left in between. The germline CDR1 and CDR2 sequences are SGHNT and YENEEA. The CDR3 runs to 11 residues. Looking up the rest from reference TRBV11-3 and TRBJ2-4 gives the full variable domain: EAGVVQSPRYKIIEKKQPVAFWCNPISGHNTLYWYLQNLGQGPELLIRYENEEAVDDSQLPKDRFSAERLKGVDSTLKIQPAELGDSAVYLCASSRDSIQYFGAGTRLSVL.

The CDR3 DNA is TGTGCCAGCAGCCCACCGGGAAGGTTAACGAACACCGGGGAGCTGTTTTTT. It yields the protein CASSPPGRLTNTGELFF. This chain connects TRBV11-2 to TRBJ2-2; perhaps TRBD2 as D (5 bases). Germline V lookup: CDR1 SGHAT, CDR2 FQNNGV. The CDR3 contains 17 residues. Trimming shortened V by 5 bases and J by 0 bases, and 16 bases separated the two germline ends. Looking up the rest from reference TRBV11-2 and TRBJ2-2 gives the full variable domain: EAGVAQSPRYKIIEKRQSVAFWCNPISGHATLYWYQQILGQGPKLLIQFQNNGVVDDSQLPKDRFSAERLKGVDSTLKIQPAKLEDSAVYLCASSPPGRLTNTGELFFGEGSRLTVL.

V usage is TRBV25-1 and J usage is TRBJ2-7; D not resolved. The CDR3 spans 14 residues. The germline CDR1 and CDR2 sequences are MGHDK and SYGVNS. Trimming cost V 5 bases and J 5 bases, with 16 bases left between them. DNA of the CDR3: TGTGCCAGCAGTCTTATTGCTAGTCCCCACGAGCAGTACTTC. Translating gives CASSLIASPHEQYF.

CDR3 sequence reads: CASSALHRGSTDTQYF. The CDR3 nucleotides are TGTGCCAGCAGTGCCCTCCACAGGGGGAGCACAGATACGCAGTATTTT. The V call is TRBV6-1, the J call TRBJ2-3, with 8 bases matching TRBD1. V shed 4 bases and J 0 bases; nucleotides not matched to a gene: 6. Germline lookup yields CDR1 MNHNS and CDR2 SASEGT. This CDR3 is 16 amino acids long.

The chain's CDR3 is CASSVGTERTGNTIYF. The CDR3, as DNA: TGTGCCAGCAGCGTCGGGACAGAAAGAACTGGAAACACCATATATTTT. The chain joins TRBV9 to TRBJ1-3; 7 nucleotides match TRBD1. From germline, CDR1 is SGDLS and CDR2 YYNGEE. V was pared by 2 bases and J by 2 bases, with 7 bases of the junction left unmatched. The CDR3 spans 16 residues.

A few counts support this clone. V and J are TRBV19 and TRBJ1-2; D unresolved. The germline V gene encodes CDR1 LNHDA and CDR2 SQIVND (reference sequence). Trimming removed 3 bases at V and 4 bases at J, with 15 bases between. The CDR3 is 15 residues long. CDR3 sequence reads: CASSISEGRGYGYTF. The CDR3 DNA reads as TGTGCCAGTAGTATTTCGGAGGGTCGCGGCTATGGCTACACCTTC.

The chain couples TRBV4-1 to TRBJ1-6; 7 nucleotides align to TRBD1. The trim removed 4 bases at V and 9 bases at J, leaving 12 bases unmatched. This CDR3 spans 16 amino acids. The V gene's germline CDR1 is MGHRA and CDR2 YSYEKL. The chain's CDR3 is CASSLAAGTVFSPLHF. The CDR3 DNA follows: TGCGCCAGCAGCCTGGCTGCCGGGACAGTTTTTTCACCCCTCCACTTT.